A single sample is the source of the 18 T cell receptor beta chains below, sequenced in a study of human T cells and chemical hapten exposure. TCRdb reanalysed the RACE reads using MiXCR and keeps one entry per CDR3 protein. The data hold around 44,000 distinct CDR3 sequences, with under 4.5% observed a single time. Time point of the sample: patch test 1, 2 weeks after DPC sensitization. Stated treatment: therapeutic diphenylcyclopropenone sensitization with weekly scalp DPC. Total RNA was extracted from unfractionated whole blood. Sequenced material: whole blood, taken in connection with sensitization to the hapten diphenylcyclopropenone (DPC). The receptors were sampled from a man aged 45-65 years with alopecia areata. Some clones in this sample may be carry-over from other donors' samples.

In this sample, this clonotype turned up many times. V and J are TRBV5-1 and TRBJ1-1; possibly TRBD1 for D (6 bases). CDR1 and CDR2 from the germline V gene are SGHRS and YFSETQ. With 6 bases removed from V and 0 bases from J, the gap between germline ends came to 15 bases. The CDR3 is 15 amino acids. The CDR3 DNA follows: TGCGCCAGCACCTTAGCAGGGGTGATGAACACTGAAGCTTTCTTT. Amino acid sequence: CASTLAGVMNTEAFF.

This clonotype was counted many times. The V gene is TRBV3-1, the J gene TRBJ1-6; D not resolved. The CDR3 spans 13 residues. The V gene's germline CDR1 is LGHDT and CDR2 YNNKEL (reference sequence). V was cut by 4 bases and J by 6 bases, with 7 bases left in between. The CDR3 DNA follows: TGTGCCAGCAGCCGGGTCGGTAATTCACCCCTCCACTTT. This translates into CASSRVGNSPLHF. The entire variable domain, with the rest obtained from reference TRBV3-1 and TRBJ1-6, is as follows: DTAVSQTPKYLVTQMGNDKSIKCEQNLGHDTMYWYKQDSKKFLKIMFSYNNKELIINETVPNRFSPKSPDKAHLNLHINSLELGDSAVYFCASSRVGNSPLHFGNGTRLTVT.

This clonotype was seen ten or more times. The chain couples TRBV20-1 to TRBJ2-7; D might be TRBD1 (6 bases). The germline V and J ends were trimmed by 0 bases and 1 base, with 13 bases remaining between them. CDR3 length: 15 amino acids. CDR1 is DFQATT, CDR2 SNEGSKA, per germline (reference sequence). CDR3 sequence (DNA): TGCAGTGCTAGAGATGGTAGAGGGGGTTCCTACGAGCAGTACTTC. This encodes CSARDGRGGSYEQYF.

This clonotype was observed at least ten times. The J gene is TRBJ1-2, the V gene TRBV7-3; D call uncertain. Between the trimmed V and J ends, which lost 5 bases and 8 bases, there was a span of 18 bases. The CDR3 contains 14 residues. Germline-derived CDR1 and CDR2 are SGHTA and FQGTGA. DNA of the CDR3: TGTGCCAGCAGCCAAGGTCCCACCTCGCCGGGCTACACCTTC. Its protein product is CASSQGPTSPGYTF. Supplemented by reference TRBV7-3 and TRBJ1-2, the full variable domain reads GAGVSQTPSNKVTEKGKYVELRCDPISGHTALYWYRQSLGQGPEFLIYFQGTGAADDSGLPNDRFFAVRPEGSVSTLKIQRTERGDSAVYLCASSQGPTSPGYTFGSGTRLTVV.

This clonotype was picked up many times. The gene calls are TRBV10-3 and TRBJ2-5; D ambiguous. This CDR3 is 12 amino acids long. Deletions cut 3 bases from V and 5 bases from J, with 7 bases between. Germline-derived CDR1 and CDR2 are ENHRY and SYGVKD. CDR3 bases: TGTGCCATCAGTGATAAACGTGAGACCCAGTACTTC. It specifies CAISDKRETQYF.

At least ten counts were recorded for this clonotype. The junction differs from germline at one of its ends, possibly a read error. The chain combines TRBV4-2 with TRBJ1-6, with D tentatively TRBD1 (6 bases). Germline V gene data show CDR1 as LGHNA and CDR2 as YNFKEQ. This CDR3 has 16 residues. CDR3 amino acids: CASSQDSGQYNSPLHF. The CDR3, as DNA: TGCGCCAGCAGCCAAGATAGTGGACAGTATAATTCACCCCTCCACTTT.

This clonotype was counted at least ten times. J is TRBJ2-3 and V is TRBV7-2, with D unclear. From germline, CDR1 is SGHTA and CDR2 FQGNSA. The V and J ends lost 3 bases and 4 bases respectively, with 8 bases between them. The CDR3 covers 13 residues. The CDR3 protein is CASSFERADTQYF. Written as DNA, the CDR3 is TGTGCCAGCAGCTTCGAGAGAGCAGATACGCAGTATTTT.

The table lists this clonotype with many counts. The CDR3 is CASSSGTSRDEQFF. The CDR3 DNA is TGTGCCAGCAGTTCCGGGACTAGCCGGGATGAGCAGTTCTTC. The chain joins TRBV12-3 or TRBV12-4 to TRBJ2-1; 9 bases match TRBD2. The V and J ends lost 4 bases and 8 bases, in that order; junction bases with no gene match: 6. This CDR3 has 14 amino acids.

Ten or more counts support this clonotype. The V call is TRBV28, the J call TRBJ2-6; 11 positions match TRBD2. Germline CDR1 reads MDHEN; CDR2 reads SYDVKM. Trimming took 7 bases from V and 3 from J; bases not matched to a gene: 11. This CDR3 has 18 amino acids. The DNA for the CDR3 is TGTGCCAGCACCCCGGGTAGCGGGAGGGCCGGTGGGGCCAACGTCCTGACTTTC. Protein sequence: CASTPGSGRAGGANVLTF.

In this sample, this clonotype turned up a few times. CDR3 coding DNA: TGTGCCAGCAGTGAATATTACGCTGAAGCTTTCTTT. It codes for CASSEYYAEAFF. The chain has TRBV25-1 and TRBJ1-1; D is uncertain. The germline V gene encodes CDR1 MGHDK and CDR2 SYGVNS. Trimming cost V 0 bases and J 6 bases, with 5 bases left between them. The CDR3 sequence is 12 residues long.

This clonotype was observed a few times. V is TRBV5-4 and J is TRBJ2-3; D gene ambiguous. CDR1 SGHNT and CDR2 YYREEE come from the germline V gene (reference sequence). This CDR3 is built from 13 residues. Trimming cost V 1 base and J 0 bases, with 3 bases left between them. The CDR3 coding sequence is TGTGCCAGCAGCTTGACTAGCACAGATACGCAGTATTTT. This encodes CASSLTSTDTQYF.

About this clonotype itself: A much larger clone lies one base from this, so it may be a read error. The chain carries TRBV29-1 and TRBJ2-7, with 16 bases identical to TRBD2. The junction had 14 bases not matched to a gene; V was cut back by 6 bases and J by 6 bases. CDR3 size: 17 residues. Germline CDR1 is SQVTM and CDR2 is ANQGSEA. The CDR3 protein is CSVLLGLAGGSRTEQYF. In DNA form, the CDR3 reads TGCAGCGTCCTACTGGGACTAGCGGGAGGGAGCCGTACCGAGCAGTACTTC.

As concerns this clonotype: This may stem from a read error, because a much larger clone lies one nucleotide away. The chain couples TRBV4-1 to TRBJ2-7, with D possibly being TRBD1 (6 bases). The germline V gene encodes CDR1 MGHRA and CDR2 YSYEKL. This CDR3 is built from 15 residues. CDR3 in amino acids: CASRQDPDRTYEQYF. The CDR3 DNA follows: TGCGCCAGCAGACAAGATCCGGACAGAACCTACGAGCAGTACTTC.

This clonotype has only a few counts. This chain connects TRBV9 to TRBJ2-1, with a possible D match to TRBD2 (6 bases). CDR1 is SGDLS, CDR2 YYNGEE, per germline. The CDR3 spans 15 residues. The V end lost 4 bases, the J end lost 4 bases, and 15 bases lay between the germline ends. The CDR3 DNA sequence: TGTGCCAGCAGCCCAAGACTAGATGGGTACAATGAGCAGTTCTTC. Amino acids: CASSPRLDGYNEQFF. Full variable domain (outside the CDR3, taken from reference TRBV9 and TRBJ2-1): DSGVTQTPKHLITATGQRVTLRCSPRSGDLSVYWYQQSLDQGLQFLIQYYNGEERAKGNILERFSAQQFPDLHSELNLSSLELGDSALYFCASSPRLDGYNEQFFGPGTRLTVL.

This clonotype was recorded many times. The chain combines TRBV7-9 with TRBJ2-5, with D possibly called TRBD1 or TRBD2 (5 bases each). Looked up from germline, CDR1 is SEHNR and CDR2 is FQNEAQ (reference sequence). V gave up 5 bases and J gave up 5 bases, with 18 bases separating them. The CDR3 spans 15 residues. CDR3 sequence (DNA): TGTGCCAGCAGCCTTACCGGGACCGCGACGGAGACCCAGTACTTC. Its translation: CASSLTGTATETQYF. The variable domain in full, completed from reference TRBV7-9 and TRBJ2-5, reads DTGVSQNPRHKITKRGQNVTFRCDPISEHNRLYWYRQTLGQGPEFLTYFQNEAQLEKSRLLSDRFSAERPKGSFSTLEIQRTEQGDSAMYLCASSLTGTATETQYFGPGTRLLVL.

This clonotype was observed many times. The chain recombines TRBV6-6 with TRBJ2-6; D not resolved. V dropped 2 bases and J dropped 0 bases, with 8 bases sitting between them. This CDR3 has 16 amino acids. Germline V gene lookup returns CDR1 MNHNY and CDR2 SVGAGI (reference sequence). The CDR3 bases are TGTGCCAGCAGTTACGGGTCCCTCTCTGGGGCCAACGTCCTGACTTTC. Protein: CASSYGSLSGANVLTF.

This clonotype occurred many times. CDR3 residues: CASSFGDSNEKLFF. The CDR3 DNA reads TGTGCCAGCAGTTTTGGGGACTCTAATGAAAAACTGTTTTTT. V is TRBV27 and J is TRBJ1-4; tentative D call: TRBD1 (5 bases). Trimming left V 3 bases short and J 3 bases short, with 8 bases between. The CDR3 length is 14 residues. CDR1 MNHEY and CDR2 SMNVEV come from the germline V gene (reference sequence).

Ten or more counts support this clonotype. The rearrangement links TRBV5-1 to TRBJ1-5; D gene ambiguous. The V end lost 0 bases, the J end lost 4 bases, and 11 bases lay between the germline ends. CDR1 SGHRS and CDR2 YFSETQ come from the germline V gene. The CDR3 runs to 15 residues. CDR3 in DNA: TGCGCCAGCAGCTTGGCGGGCAGTGATAATCAGCCCCAGCATTTT. Residues: CASSLAGSDNQPQHF.